This T cell receptor beta chain was sequenced in a study of blood T cell repertoires in COVID-19. Study details: Samples came from the United States, Italy and Spain, spanning acute and convalescent COVID-19.

Produced via immunoSEQ multiplex PCR; TCRdb's table is partial and in-frame only. The sample lists roughly 260,000 clones, about 87% occurring once. V gave up 1 base and J gave up 9 bases, with 7 bases separating them. Germline CDR1 and CDR2: SEHNR and FQNEAQ (reference sequence). This CDR3 region has 12 residues. J is TRBJ1-5 and V is TRBV7-9; D ambiguous. Sample: peripheral blood. The receptor was derived from a woman aged 45-60 years with acute or convalescent COVID-19. The CDR3 sequence: CASSLEPGPQHF. CDR3 in DNA: TGTGCCAGCAGCTTAGAGCCGGGGCCCCAGCATTTT.